This TCR beta chain was recorded in a study of T cell repertoires in cytomegalovirus infection. Whole-study context: Both a matching HLA type and CMV infection were indicated by public TCR beta signatures. Study results and limitations: Individuals carrying CMV plus the relevant HLA were identified by cumulative frequency of public TCR beta families.

TCRdb used MiXCR to reprocess the reads, holding one entry per CDR3 protein. The sample comprises around 340,000 distinct CDR3 sequences, 25% to 30% of which are singletons, and 20% rests with the top ten. This clonotype turned up a few times. Its matching antigen is unknown. This receptor was identified in a human donor in good health (CMV status not recorded). Some clones in this sample may be carry-over from other donors' samples. Sequenced here: cultured PBMCs, sampled from culture after CMV antigen stimulation.

CDR3 nucleotide sequence: TGTGCCAGCAGCTTCCCAGGGATTTCAGAGACCCAGTACTTC. Its protein is CASSFPGISETQYF. The gene calls are TRBV7-2 and TRBJ2-5; possible D gene TRBD1, 5 bases. The CDR3 runs 14 residues. Germline CDR1 is SGHTA and CDR2 is FQGNSA. Trimming removed 3 bases at V and 4 bases at J, with 12 bases between.